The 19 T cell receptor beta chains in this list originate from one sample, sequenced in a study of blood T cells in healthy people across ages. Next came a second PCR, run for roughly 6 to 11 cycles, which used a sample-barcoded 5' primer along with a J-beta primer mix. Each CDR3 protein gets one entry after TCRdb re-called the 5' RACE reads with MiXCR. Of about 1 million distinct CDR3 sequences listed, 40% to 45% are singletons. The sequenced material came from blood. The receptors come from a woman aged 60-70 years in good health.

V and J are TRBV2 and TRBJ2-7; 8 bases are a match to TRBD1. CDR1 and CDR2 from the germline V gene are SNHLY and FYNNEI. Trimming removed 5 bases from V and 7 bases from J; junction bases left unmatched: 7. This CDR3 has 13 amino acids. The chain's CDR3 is CASSTRTGFEQYF. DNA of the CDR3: TGTGCCAGCAGTACCCGGACAGGGTTTGAGCAGTACTTC.

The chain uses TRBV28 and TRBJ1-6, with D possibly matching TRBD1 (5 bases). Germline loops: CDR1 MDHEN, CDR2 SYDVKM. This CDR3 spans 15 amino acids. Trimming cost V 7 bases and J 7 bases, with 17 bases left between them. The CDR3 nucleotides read TGTGCCAGCACAAGGGGCGAAAGGTCCAATTCACCCCTCCACTTT. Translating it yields CASTRGERSNSPLHF.

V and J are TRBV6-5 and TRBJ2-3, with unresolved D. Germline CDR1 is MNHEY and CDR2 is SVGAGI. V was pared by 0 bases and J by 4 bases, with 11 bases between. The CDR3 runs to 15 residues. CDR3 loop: CASSYSQPDPDTQYF. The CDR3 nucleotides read TGTGCCAGCAGTTACTCGCAACCCGACCCAGATACGCAGTATTTT.

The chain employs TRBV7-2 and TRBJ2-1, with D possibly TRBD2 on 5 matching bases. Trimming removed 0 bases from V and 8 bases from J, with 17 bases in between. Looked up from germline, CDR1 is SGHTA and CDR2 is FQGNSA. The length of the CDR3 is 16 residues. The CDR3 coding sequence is TGTGCCAGCAGCTTAGCGGCGGGTTGGGTTCAGGATGAGCAGTTCTTC. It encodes CASSLAAGWVQDEQFF.

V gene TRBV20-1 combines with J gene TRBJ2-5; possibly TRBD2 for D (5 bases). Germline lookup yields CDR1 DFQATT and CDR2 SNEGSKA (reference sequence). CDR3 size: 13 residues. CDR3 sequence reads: CSTPVGVLGEQYF. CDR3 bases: TGCAGCACCCCGGTCGGGGTGCTTGGTGAGCAGTACTTC.

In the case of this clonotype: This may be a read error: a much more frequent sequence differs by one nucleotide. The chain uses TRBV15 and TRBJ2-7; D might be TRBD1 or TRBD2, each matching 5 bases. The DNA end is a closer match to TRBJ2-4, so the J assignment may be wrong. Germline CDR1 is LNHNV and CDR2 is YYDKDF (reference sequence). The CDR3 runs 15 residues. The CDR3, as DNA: TGTGCCACCAGCAGAGATCGGGACCTCCCCAACATTCAGTACTTC. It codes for CATSRDRDLPNIQYF.

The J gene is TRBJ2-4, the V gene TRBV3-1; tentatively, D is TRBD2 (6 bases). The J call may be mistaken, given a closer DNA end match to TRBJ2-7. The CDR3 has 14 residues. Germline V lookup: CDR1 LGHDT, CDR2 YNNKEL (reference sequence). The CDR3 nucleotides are TGTGCCAGCAGCCGCAAGGACTATCGCTACGAGCAGTACTTC. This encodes CASSRKDYRYEQYF.

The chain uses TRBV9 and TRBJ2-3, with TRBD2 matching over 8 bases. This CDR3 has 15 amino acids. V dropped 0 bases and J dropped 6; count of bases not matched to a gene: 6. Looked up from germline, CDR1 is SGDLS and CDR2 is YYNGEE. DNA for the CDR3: TGTGCCAGCAGCGTAGGAGCGGGAGCCTCTGATACGCAGTATTTT. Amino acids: CASSVGAGASDTQYF.

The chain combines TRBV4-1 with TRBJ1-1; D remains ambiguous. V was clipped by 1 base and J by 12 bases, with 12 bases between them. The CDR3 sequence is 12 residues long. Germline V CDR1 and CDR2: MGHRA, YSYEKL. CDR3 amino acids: CASSQGMQETFF. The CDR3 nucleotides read TGCGCCAGCAGCCAAGGGATGCAGGAAACTTTCTTT.

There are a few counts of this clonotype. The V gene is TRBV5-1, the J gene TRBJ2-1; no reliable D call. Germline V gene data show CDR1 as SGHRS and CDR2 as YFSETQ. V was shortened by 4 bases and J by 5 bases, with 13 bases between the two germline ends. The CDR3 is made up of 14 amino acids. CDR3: CASSPEAAHNEQFF. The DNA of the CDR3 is TGCGCCAGCAGCCCTGAGGCGGCGCACAATGAGCAGTTCTTC.

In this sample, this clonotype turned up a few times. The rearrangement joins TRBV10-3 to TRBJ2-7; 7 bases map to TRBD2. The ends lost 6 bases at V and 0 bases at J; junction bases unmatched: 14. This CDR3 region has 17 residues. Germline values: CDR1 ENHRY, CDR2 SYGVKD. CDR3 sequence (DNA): TGTGCCATCAGATCCGGGACTACCAAGTGGGACTCCTACGAGCAGTACTTC. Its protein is CAIRSGTTKWDSYEQYF.

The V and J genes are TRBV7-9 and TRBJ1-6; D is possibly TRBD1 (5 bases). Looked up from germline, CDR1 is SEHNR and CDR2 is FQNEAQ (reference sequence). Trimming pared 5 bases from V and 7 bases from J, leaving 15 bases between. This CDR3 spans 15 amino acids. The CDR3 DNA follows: TGTGCCAGCAGCACAGCCGGGACCGCGAATTCACCCCTCCACTTT. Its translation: CASSTAGTANSPLHF.

CDR3 loop: CSASPPGEDYNEQYF. CDR3 bases: TGCAGTGCTAGTCCCCCGGGAGAAGATTACAATGAGCAGTACTTC. This chain connects TRBV20-1 to TRBJ2-1, with a possible D match to TRBD2 (6 bases). The J call may not be correct, given that the DNA end is closer to TRBJ2-7. CDR3 size: 15 residues. Germline V gives CDR1 DFQATT, CDR2 SNEGSKA (reference sequence).

The CDR3 sequence is CSARLTGTVTEAFF. In nucleotides, the CDR3 is TGCAGTGCTAGACTTACCGGGACAGTCACTGAAGCTTTCTTT. The chain links TRBV20-1 to TRBJ1-1; 7 bases align to TRBD1. Per germline, CDR1 DFQATT and CDR2 SNEGSKA (reference sequence). J lost 4 bases, V lost 2 bases, and 7 bases had no gene match. The CDR3 covers 14 residues.

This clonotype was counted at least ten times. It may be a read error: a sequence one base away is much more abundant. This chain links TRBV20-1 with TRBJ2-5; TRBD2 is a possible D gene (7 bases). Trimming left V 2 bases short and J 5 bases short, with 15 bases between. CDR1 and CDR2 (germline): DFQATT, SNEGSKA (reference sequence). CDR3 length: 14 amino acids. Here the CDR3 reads CSARNEGGGETQYF. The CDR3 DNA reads TGCAGTGCTAGAAATGAGGGGGGGGGTGAGACCCAGTACTTC.

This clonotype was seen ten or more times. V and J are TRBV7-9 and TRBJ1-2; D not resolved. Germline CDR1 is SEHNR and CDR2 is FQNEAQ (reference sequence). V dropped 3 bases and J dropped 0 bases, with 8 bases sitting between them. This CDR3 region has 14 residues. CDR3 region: CASSFGGSNYGYTF. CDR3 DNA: TGTGCCAGCAGCTTCGGAGGGTCTAACTATGGCTACACCTTC.

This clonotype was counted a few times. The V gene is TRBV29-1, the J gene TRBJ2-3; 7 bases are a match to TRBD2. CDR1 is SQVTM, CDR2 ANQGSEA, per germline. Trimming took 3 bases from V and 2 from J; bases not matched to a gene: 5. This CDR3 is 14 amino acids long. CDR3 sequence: CSVEGAGTTDTQYF. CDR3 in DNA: TGCAGCGTTGAGGGAGCGGGGACCACAGATACGCAGTATTTT.

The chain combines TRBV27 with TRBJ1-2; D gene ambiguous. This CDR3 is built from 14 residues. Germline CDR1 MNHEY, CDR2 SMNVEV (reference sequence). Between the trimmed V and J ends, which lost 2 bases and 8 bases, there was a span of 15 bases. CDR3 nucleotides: TGTGCCAGCAGTTTACGGACGGGTGCTGGGGGCTACACCTTC. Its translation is CASSLRTGAGGYTF.

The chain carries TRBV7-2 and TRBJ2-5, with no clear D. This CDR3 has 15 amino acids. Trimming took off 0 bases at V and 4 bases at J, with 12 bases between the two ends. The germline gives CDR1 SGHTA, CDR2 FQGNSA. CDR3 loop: CASSLARGFSETQYF. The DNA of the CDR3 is TGTGCCAGCAGCTTAGCGCGTGGGTTTTCAGAGACCCAGTACTTC.